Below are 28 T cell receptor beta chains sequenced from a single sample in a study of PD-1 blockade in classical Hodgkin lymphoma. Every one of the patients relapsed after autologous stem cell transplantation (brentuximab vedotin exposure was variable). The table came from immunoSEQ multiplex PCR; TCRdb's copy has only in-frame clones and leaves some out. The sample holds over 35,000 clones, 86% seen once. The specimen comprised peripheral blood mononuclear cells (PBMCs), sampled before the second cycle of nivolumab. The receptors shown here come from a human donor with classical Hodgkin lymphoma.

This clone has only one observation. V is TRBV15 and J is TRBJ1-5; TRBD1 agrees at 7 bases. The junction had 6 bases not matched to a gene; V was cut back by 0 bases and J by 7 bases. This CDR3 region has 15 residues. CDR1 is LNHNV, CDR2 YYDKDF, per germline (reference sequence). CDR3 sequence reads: CATSRDKGAGQPQHF. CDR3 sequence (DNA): TGTGCCACCAGCAGAGATAAGGGGGCCGGGCAGCCCCAGCATTTT.

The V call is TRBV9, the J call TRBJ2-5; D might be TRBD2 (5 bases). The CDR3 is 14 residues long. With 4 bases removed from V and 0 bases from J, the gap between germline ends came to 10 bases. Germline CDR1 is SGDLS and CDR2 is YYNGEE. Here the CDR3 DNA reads TGTGCCAGCAGCCCCGGGGTGTACCAAGAGACCCAGTACTTC. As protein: CASSPGVYQETQYF.

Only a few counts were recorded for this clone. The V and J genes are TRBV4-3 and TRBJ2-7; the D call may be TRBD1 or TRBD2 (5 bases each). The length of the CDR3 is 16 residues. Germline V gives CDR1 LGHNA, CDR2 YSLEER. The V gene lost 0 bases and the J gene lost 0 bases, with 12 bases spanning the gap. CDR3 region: CASSQEWGSTSYEQYF. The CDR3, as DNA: TGCGCCAGCAGCCAAGAGTGGGGGAGCACCTCCTACGAGCAGTACTTC.

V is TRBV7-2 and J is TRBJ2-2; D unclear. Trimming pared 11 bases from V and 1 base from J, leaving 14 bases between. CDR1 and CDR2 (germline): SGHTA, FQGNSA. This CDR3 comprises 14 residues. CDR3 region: CAATENLNTGELFF. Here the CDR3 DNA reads TGTGCCGCCACAGAGAACCTGAACACCGGGGAGCTGTTTTTT.

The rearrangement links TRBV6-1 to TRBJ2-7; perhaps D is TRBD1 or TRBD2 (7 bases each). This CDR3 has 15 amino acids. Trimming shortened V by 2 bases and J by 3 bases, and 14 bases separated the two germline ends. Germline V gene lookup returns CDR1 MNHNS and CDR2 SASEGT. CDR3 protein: CASSEWGGQNYEQYF. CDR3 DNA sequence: TGTGCCAGCAGTGAATGGGGGGGACAGAACTACGAGCAGTACTTC.

The CDR3 nucleotides are TGCGCCAGCAGCCAAGATCCGGCAGGGGGTTACGAGCAGTACTTC. Translating it yields CASSQDPAGGYEQYF. The V and J genes are TRBV4-3 and TRBJ2-7; TRBD1 agrees at 7 bases. After removal of 0 bases from V and 4 bases from J, the junction contained 6 bases not matched to a gene. The CDR3 has 15 amino acids. CDR1 is LGHNA, CDR2 YSLEER, per germline.

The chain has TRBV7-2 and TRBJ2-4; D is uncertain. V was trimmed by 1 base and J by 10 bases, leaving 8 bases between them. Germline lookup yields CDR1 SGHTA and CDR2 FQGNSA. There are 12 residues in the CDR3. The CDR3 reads CASSLDGGIQYF. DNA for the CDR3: TGTGCCAGCAGCTTAGACGGTGGTATTCAGTACTTC. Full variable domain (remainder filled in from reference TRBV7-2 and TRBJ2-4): GAGVSQSPSNKVTEKGKDVELRCDPISGHTALYWYRQSLGQGLEFLIYFQGNSAPDKSGLPSDRFSAERTGGSVSTLTIQRTQQEDSAVYLCASSLDGGIQYFGAGTRLSVL.

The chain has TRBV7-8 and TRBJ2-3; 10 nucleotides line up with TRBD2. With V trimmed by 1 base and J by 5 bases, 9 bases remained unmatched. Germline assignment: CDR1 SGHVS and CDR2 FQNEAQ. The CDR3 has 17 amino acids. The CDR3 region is CASSLVHSGGPGDTQYF. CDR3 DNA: TGTGCCAGCAGCTTAGTTCATAGCGGGGGGCCGGGAGATACGCAGTATTTT.

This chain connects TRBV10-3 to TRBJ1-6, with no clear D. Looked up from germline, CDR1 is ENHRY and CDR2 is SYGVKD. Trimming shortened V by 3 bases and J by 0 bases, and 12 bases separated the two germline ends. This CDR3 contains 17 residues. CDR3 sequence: CAISDQPASSYNSPLHF. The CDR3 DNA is TGTGCCATCAGTGATCAGCCAGCGAGCTCCTATAATTCACCCCTCCACTTT.

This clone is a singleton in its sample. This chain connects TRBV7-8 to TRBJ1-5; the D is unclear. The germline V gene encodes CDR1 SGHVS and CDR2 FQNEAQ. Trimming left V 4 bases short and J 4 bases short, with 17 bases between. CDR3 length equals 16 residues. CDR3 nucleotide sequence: TGTGCCAGCAGCTCCGAGATGGGGTTTGGGAATCAGCCCCAGCATTTT. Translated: CASSSEMGFGNQPQHF.

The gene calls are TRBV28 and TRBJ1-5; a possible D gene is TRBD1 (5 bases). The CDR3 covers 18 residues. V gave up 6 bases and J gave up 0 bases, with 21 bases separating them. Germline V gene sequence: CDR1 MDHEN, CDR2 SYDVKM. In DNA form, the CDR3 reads TGTGCCAGCAGGGGGCTAGGTCTCTCCCAATATAGCAATCAGCCCCAGCATTTT. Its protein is CASRGLGLSQYSNQPQHF. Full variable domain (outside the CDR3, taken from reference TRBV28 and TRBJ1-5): DVKVTQSSRYLVKRTGEKVFLECVQDMDHENMFWYRQDPGLGLRLIYFSYDVKMKEKGDIPEGYSVSREKKERFSLILESASTNQTSMYLCASRGLGLSQYSNQPQHFGDGTRLSIL.

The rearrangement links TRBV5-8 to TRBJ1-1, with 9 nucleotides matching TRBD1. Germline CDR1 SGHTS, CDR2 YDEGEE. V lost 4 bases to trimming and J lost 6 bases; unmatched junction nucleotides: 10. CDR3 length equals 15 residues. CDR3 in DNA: TGTGCCAGCAGCAGCGGACAGGGGTGGATGGCTGAAGCTTTCTTT. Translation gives CASSSGQGWMAEAFF.

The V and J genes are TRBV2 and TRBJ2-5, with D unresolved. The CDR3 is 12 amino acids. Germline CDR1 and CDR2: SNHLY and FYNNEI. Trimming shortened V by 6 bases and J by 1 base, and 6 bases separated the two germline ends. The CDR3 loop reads CASSQLQETQYF. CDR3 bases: TGTGCCAGCAGCCAGCTCCAAGAGACCCAGTACTTC.

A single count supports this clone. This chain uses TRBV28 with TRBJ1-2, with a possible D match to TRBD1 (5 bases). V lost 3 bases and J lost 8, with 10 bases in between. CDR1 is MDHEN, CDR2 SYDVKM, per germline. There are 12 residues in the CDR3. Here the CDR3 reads CASSFAGRGYTF. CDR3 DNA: TGTGCCAGCAGTTTTGCGGGGCGGGGCTACACCTTC.

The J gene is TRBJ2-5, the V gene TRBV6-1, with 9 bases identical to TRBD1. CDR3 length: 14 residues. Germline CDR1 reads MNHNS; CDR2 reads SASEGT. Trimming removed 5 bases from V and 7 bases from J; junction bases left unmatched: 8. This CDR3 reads CASSTDRGVGTQYF. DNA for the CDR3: TGTGCCAGCAGTACGGACAGGGGAGTCGGGACCCAGTACTTC.

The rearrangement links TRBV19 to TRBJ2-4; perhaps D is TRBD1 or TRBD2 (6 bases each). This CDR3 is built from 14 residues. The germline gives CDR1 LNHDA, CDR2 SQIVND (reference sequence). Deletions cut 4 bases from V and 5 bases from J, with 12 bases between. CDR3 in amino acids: CASSNLRGENIQYF. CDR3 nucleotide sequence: TGTGCCAGTAGTAACTTAAGGGGGGAAAACATTCAGTACTTC.

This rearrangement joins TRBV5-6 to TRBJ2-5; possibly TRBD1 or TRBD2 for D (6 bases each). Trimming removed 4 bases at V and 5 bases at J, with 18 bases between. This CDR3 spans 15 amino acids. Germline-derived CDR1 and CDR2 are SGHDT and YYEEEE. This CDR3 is CASSLRVGAGETQYF. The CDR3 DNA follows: TGTGCCAGCAGCCTTCGAGTGGGGGCGGGGGAGACCCAGTACTTC.

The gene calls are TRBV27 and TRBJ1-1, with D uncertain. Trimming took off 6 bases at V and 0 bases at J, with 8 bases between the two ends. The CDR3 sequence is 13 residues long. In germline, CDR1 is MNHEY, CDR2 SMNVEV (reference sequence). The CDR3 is CASRGHVNTEAFF. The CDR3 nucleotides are TGTGCCAGCAGAGGTCACGTGAACACTGAAGCTTTCTTT.

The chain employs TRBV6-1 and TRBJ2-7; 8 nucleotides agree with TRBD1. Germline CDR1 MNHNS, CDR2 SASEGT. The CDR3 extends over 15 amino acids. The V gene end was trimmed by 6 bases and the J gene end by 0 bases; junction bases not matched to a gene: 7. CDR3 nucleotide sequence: TGTGCCAGCAGAGCCGACAGGGGCCACTCCTACGAGCAGTACTTC. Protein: CASRADRGHSYEQYF.

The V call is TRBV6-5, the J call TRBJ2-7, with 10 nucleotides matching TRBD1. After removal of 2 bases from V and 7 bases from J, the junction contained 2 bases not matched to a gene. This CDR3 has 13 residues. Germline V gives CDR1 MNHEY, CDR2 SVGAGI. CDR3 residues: CASSYGQGVEQYF. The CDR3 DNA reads TGTGCCAGCAGTTACGGACAGGGGGTTGAGCAGTACTTC.

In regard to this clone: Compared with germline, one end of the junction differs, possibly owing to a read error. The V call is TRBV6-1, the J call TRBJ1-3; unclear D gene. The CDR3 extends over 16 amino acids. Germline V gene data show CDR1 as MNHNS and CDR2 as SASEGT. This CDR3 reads CASIEAQVRSGNTIYF. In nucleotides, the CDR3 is TGTGCCAGCATTGAAGCCCAGGTTCGCTCTGGAAACACCATATATTTT.

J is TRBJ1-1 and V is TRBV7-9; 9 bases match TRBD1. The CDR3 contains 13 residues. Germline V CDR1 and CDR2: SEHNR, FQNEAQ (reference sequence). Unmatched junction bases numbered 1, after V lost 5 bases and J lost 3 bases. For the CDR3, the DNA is TGTGCCAGCAGCCGGACAGGGGACACTGAAGCTTTCTTT. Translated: CASSRTGDTEAFF.

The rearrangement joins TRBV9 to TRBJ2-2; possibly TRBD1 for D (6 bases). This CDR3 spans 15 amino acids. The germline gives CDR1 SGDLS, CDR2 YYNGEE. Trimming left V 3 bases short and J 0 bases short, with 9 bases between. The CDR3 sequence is CASSETGANTGELFF. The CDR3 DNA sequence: TGTGCCAGCAGCGAGACAGGAGCGAACACCGGGGAGCTGTTTTTT.

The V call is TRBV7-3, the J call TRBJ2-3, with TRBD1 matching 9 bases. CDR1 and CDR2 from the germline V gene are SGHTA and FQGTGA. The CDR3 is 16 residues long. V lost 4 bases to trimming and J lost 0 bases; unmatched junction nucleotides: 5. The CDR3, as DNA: TGTGCCAGCAGCTACCCGGACAGGGGTAGCACAGATACGCAGTATTTT. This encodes CASSYPDRGSTDTQYF.

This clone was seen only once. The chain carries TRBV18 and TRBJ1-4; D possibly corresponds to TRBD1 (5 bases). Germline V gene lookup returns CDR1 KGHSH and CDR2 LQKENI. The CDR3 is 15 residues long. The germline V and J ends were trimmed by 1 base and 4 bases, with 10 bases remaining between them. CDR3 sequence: CASSPRQGFNEKLFF. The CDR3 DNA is TGTGCCAGCTCACCACGGCAGGGCTTTAATGAAAAACTGTTTTTT. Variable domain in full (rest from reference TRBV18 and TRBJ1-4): NAGVMQNPRHLVRRRGQEARLRCSPMKGHSHVYWYRQLPEEGLKFMVYLQKENIIDESGMPKERFSAEFPKEGPSILRIQQVVRGDSAAYFCASSPRQGFNEKLFFGSGTQLSVL.

CDR3 in amino acids: CASSASTSGSADTQYF. The CDR3 region has the DNA TGTGCCAGCAGCGCATCGACTAGCGGGAGTGCAGATACGCAGTATTTT. The gene calls are TRBV9 and TRBJ2-3; TRBD2 agrees at 12 bases. There are 16 residues in the CDR3. The V segment lost 3 bases and the J segment 4 bases; nucleotides outside the gene matches: 6. The germline V gene encodes CDR1 SGDLS and CDR2 YYNGEE.

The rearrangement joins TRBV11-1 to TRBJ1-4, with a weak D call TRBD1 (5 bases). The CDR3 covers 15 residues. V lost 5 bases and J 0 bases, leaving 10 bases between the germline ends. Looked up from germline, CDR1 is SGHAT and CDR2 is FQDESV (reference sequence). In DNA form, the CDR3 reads TGTGCCAGCAGCCCACCGGGACCAACTAATGAAAAACTGTTTTTT. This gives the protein CASSPPGPTNEKLFF. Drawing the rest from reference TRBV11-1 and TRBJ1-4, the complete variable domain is EAEVAQSPRYKITEKSQAVAFWCDPISGHATLYWYRQILGQGPELLVQFQDESVVDDSQLPKDRFSAERLKGVDSTLKIQPAELGDSAMYLCASSPPGPTNEKLFFGSGTQLSVL.

The CDR3 loop is CASSSTSRRGRWADTQYF. DNA of the CDR3: TGTGCCAGCAGTTCAACCTCGAGGCGGGGGCGTTGGGCAGATACGCAGTATTTT. This chain connects TRBV28 to TRBJ2-3, with D possibly matching TRBD2 (7 bases). In germline, CDR1 is MDHEN, CDR2 SYDVKM. V dropped 4 bases and J dropped 4 bases, with 24 bases sitting between them. The CDR3 contains 18 residues.